The next 6 T cell receptor beta chains were all read from a single sample in a study of blood T cell repertoires in COVID-19. Data came from immunoSEQ multiplex PCR; TCRdb stores just in-frame clones and leaves some out. This table holds some 10,000 clones, 85% to 90% found once. Source material: peripheral blood. These receptors were taken from a human donor in a cohort sampled during active COVID-19.

V usage is TRBV5-4 and J usage is TRBJ1-6; TRBD1 matches at 7 bases. The CDR3 is made up of 14 amino acids. The V gene end was trimmed by 2 bases and the J gene end by 10 bases; junction bases not matched to a gene: 6. Germline V gene data show CDR1 as SGHNT and CDR2 as YYREEE (reference sequence). Here the CDR3 DNA reads TGTGCCAGCAGCTTACAGGGGAATGGGTCACCCCTCCACTTT. Its protein product is CASSLQGNGSPLHF.

This clone was seen a few times. The J gene is TRBJ1-1, the V gene TRBV13, with D possibly TRBD1 on 5 matching bases. The V end was cut by 7 bases, the J end by 8 bases, with 14 bases between. Per germline, CDR1 PRHDT and CDR2 FYEKMQ (reference sequence). The CDR3 is 12 residues long. CDR3 coding DNA: TGTGCCAGCAAACCGGACACCGGGGAAGCTTTCTTT. This codes for CASKPDTGEAFF.

In its sample, this clone is large. The same CDR3 arises from other DNA sequences in this sample as well. The chain carries TRBV27 and TRBJ2-1; 8 bases align to TRBD1. The CDR3 has 15 amino acids. From germline, CDR1 is MNHEY and CDR2 SMNVEV (reference sequence). Germline trimming cut 3 bases from V and 1 base from J; bases unmatched to any gene: 2. CDR3 protein: CASSFGQGSYNEQFF. The CDR3 DNA is TGTGCCAGCAGTTTTGGACAGGGATCCTACAATGAGCAGTTCTTC.

The chain links TRBV23-1 to TRBJ2-1, with D uncertain. TRBV23-1 is reported as an ORF; its role is uncertain. There are 14 residues in the CDR3. Trimming shortened V by 10 bases and J by 5 bases, and 18 bases separated the two germline ends. The CDR3 nucleotides are TGCGCCACTTCTCGAGGTCGAGGAGACAATGAGCAGTTCTTC. It yields the protein CATSRGRGDNEQFF.

This clone was counted between two and nine times. The chain couples TRBV5-4 to TRBJ1-2; D call uncertain. Trimming pared 0 bases from V and 8 bases from J, leaving 11 bases between. The length of the CDR3 is 13 residues. CDR1 is SGHNT and CDR2 is YYREEE in the germline V gene (reference sequence). CDR3 nucleotides: TGTGCCAGCAGCTTGGGAAGGGAGTTCGGCTACACCTTC. Protein product: CASSLGREFGYTF.

The V gene is TRBV30, the J gene TRBJ1-4, with 9 nucleotides matching TRBD1. CDR3 length: 14 amino acids. CDR1 is GTSNPN and CDR2 is SVGIG in the germline V gene (reference sequence). The V segment lost 2 bases and the J segment 7 bases; nucleotides outside the gene matches: 5. CDR3 region: CAWSPWTGAEKLFF. The DNA of the CDR3 is TGTGCCTGGAGTCCCTGGACAGGGGCTGAAAAACTGTTTTTT.